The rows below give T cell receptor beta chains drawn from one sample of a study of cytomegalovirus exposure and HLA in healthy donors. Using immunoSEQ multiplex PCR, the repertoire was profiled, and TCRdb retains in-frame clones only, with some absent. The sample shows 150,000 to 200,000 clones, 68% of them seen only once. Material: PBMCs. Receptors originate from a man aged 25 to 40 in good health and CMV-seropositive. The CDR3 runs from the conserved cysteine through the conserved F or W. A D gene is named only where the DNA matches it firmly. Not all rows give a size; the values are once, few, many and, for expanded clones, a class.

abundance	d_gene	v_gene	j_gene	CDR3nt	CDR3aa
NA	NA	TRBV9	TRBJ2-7	TGTGCCAGCAGCGTAGAGGGTGGGGAGCAGCCCTACGAGCAGTACTTC	CASSVEGGEQPYEQYF
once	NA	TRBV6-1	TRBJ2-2	TGTGCCTCTCAGGCCCCGAACACCGGGGAGCTGTTTTTT	CASQAPNTGELFF
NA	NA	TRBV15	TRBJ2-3	TGTGCCACCAGCAGAGGGGTGACTATCACTAGCACAGATACGCAGTATTTT	CATSRGVTITSTDTQYF
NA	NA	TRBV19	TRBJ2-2	TGTGCCAGTAGTATTATTGGACAGAGGAGGGAGCTGTTTTTT	CASSIIGQRRELFF
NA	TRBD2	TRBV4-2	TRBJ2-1	TGTGCCAGCAGCCATCGGACTAGCGGGGAAAACAGTGATGAGCAGTTCTTC	CASSHRTSGENSDEQFF
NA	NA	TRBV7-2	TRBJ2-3	TGTGCCAGCAGCTTTTTCTCGGTAGATACGCAGTATTTT	CASSFFSVDTQYF
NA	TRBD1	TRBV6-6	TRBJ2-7	TGTGCCAGCAGCCGGGACAGTCTTGGCGAGCAGTACTTC	CASSRDSLGEQYF
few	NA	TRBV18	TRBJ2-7	TGTGCCAGCTCACCAGTCACGGCAATATTACAGGGTTCCGAGCAGTACTTC	CASSPVTAILQGSEQYF
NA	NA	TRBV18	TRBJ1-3	TGTGCCAGCTCCCCAACAGATAGCTCTGGAAACACCATATATTTT	CASSPTDSSGNTIYF
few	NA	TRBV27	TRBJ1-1	TGTGCCAGCATCCCGGTAGGGGAGAACACTGAAGCTTTCTTT	CASIPVGENTEAFF
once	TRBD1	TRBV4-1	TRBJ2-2	TGCGCCAGCAGCCGGCCGGGACAGGGGTTGGTCGGGGAGCTGTTTTTT	CASSRPGQGLVGELFF
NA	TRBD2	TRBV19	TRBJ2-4	TGTGCCAGCCGATTCACCGGGACTAGCGGGAGTGGGAACATTCAGTACTTC	CASRFTGTSGSGNIQYF
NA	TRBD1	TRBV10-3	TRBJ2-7	TGTGCCATCAAGCGACAGGGGAACGAGCAGTACTTC	CAIKRQGNEQYF
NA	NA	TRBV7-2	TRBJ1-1	TGTGCCAGCAGCTCCAGACAGGTCACTGAAGCTTTCTTT	CASSSRQVTEAFF
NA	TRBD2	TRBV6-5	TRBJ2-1	TGTGCCAGCAGTCCCAGCGGGAGGGCCATGGATGAGCAGTTCTTC	CASSPSGRAMDEQFF
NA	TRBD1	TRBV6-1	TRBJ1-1	TGTGCCAGCAGTGAGCCCGGACAGGTTATGAACACTGAAGCTTTCTTT	CASSEPGQVMNTEAFF
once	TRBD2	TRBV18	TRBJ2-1	TGTGCCAGCTCACGACCCGGGACTAGCGGGTCGGGTGAGCAGTTCTTC	CASSRPGTSGSGEQFF
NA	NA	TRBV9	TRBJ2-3	TGTGCCAGCAGCGTAAGGGAGTTCGGCACAGATACGCAGTATTTT	CASSVREFGTDTQYF
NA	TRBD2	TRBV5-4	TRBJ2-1	TGTGCCAGCAGCCGAACTAGCGGGAGTTACAATGAGCAGTTCTTC	CASSRTSGSYNEQFF
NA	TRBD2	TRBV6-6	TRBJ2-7	TGTGCCAGCAGTTATCTAGCGGGAGTCGCCTACGAGCAGTACTTC	CASSYLAGVAYEQYF
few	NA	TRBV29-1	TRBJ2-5	TGCAGCGTTTACGGTCACCAAGAGACCCAGTACTTC	CSVYGHQETQYF
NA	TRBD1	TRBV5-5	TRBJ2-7	TGTGCCAGCAGCCCCCGATGGACAGGGGTGGGCTACGAGCAGTACTTC	CASSPRWTGVGYEQYF
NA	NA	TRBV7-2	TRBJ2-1	TGTGCCAGCAGTCTCCTAGCCTACAATGAGCAGTTCTTC	CASSLLAYNEQFF
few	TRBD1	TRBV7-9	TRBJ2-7	TGTGCCAGCAGCTTTGTTACAGGGGGCTACGAGCAGTACTTC	CASSFVTGGYEQYF
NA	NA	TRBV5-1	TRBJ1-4	TGCGCCAGCAGCTTCAGGGGCCCAACTAATGAAAAACTGTTTTTT	CASSFRGPTNEKLFF
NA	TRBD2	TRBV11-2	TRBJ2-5	TGTGCCAGCAGCTTAGGGTCTAGCGGGAGTGAGACCCAGTACTTC	CASSLGSSGSETQYF
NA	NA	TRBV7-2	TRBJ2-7	TGTGCCAGCAGGAATACCCCATCGAGCGAGCAGTACTTC	CASRNTPSSEQYF
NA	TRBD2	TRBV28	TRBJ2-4	TGTGCCAGCAGTTTATCAGTAGCGGGAGGGGGAAACATTCAGTACTTC	CASSLSVAGGGNIQYF
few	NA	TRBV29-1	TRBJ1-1	TGCAGCGCTTTTTACACTGAAGCTTTCTTT	CSAFYTEAFF
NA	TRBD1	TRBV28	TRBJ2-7	TGTGCCAGCAGTCCGGGGACAGGGTGGGAGCAGTACTTC	CASSPGTGWEQYF
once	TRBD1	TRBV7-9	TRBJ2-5	TGTGCCAGCAGCTCCGACAGGGTAAGGGGAGAGACCCAGTACTTC	CASSSDRVRGETQYF
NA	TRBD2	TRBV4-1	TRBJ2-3	TGCGCCAGCAGCCAAGTGGCTAGCGGAGCCGCAGATACGCAGTATTTT	CASSQVASGAADTQYF
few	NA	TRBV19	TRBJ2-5	TGTGCCAGTGGGAGTTTGGGCAGGGAGACCCAGTACTTC	CASGSLGRETQYF
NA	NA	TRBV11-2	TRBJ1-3	TGTGCCAGCAGCTTAACAGGCTACTCTGGAAACACCATATATTTT	CASSLTGYSGNTIYF
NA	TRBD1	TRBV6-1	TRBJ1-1	TGTGCCAGCAGTTTTGCAGGGGGGAACACTGAAGCTTTCTTT	CASSFAGGNTEAFF
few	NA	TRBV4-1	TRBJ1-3	TGCGCCAGCAGCCAACCCGACAAGGACTCTGGAAACACCATATATTTT	CASSQPDKDSGNTIYF
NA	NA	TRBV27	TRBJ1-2	TGTGCCAGCAGACCGACGGGTAACTATGGCTACACCTTC	CASRPTGNYGYTF
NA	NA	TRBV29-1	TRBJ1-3	TGCAGCGTTGAAGGGGAGACAGGAGGAAACACCATATATTTT	CSVEGETGGNTIYF
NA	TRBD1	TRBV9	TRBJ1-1	TGTGCCAGCAGCGTGGGACAGATCATGAACACTGAAGCTTTCTTT	CASSVGQIMNTEAFF
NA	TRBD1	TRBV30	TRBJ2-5	TGTGCCTGGAGTGTCCGGGACAGGGGTAGGAAGACCCAGTACTTC	CAWSVRDRGRKTQYF
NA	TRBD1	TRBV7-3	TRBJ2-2	TGTGCCAGCAGCCCAACCGTGGGACAGGAGAACACCGGGGAGCTGTTTTTT	CASSPTVGQENTGELFF
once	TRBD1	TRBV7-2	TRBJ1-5	TGTGCCAGCAGCCTTACAGGGGTAGGGCTCGATGGCCAGCCCCAGCATTTT	CASSLTGVGLDGQPQHF
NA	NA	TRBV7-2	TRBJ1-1	TGTGCCAGCAGCTTAGGTCTGTTAGGAGATGAAGCTTTCTTT	CASSLGLLGDEAFF
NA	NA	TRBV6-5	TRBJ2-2	TGTGCCAGCAGTCAAACTAGGGGGGGGGCCGGGGAGCTGTTTTTT	CASSQTRGGAGELFF
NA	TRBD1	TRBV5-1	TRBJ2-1	TGCGCCAGCAGCTTGGGGACAGGGGAACCTTATGAGCAGTTCTTC	CASSLGTGEPYEQFF
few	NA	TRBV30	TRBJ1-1	TGTGCCTGGAGGGCAGGCCCTCTGAACACTGAAGCTTTCTTT	CAWRAGPLNTEAFF
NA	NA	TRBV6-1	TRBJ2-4	TGTGCCAGCAGTGAGACCGACAGAAACATTCAGTACTTC	CASSETDRNIQYF
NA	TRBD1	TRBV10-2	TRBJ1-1	TGCGCCAGCAGAACCGGGACAGCGAACACTGAAGCTTTCTTT	CASRTGTANTEAFF
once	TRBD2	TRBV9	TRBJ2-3	TGTGCCAGCAGCGTAGGGGCGGAGCGGGGAGATACGCAGTATTTT	CASSVGAERGDTQYF
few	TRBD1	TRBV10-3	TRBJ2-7	TGTGCCACCGAGGGGGCGGTGTCCTACGAGCAGTACTTC	CATEGAVSYEQYF
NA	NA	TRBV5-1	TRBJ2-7	TGCGCCAGCAGCTTGGACTTAGCGCCCAACTCCTACGAGCAGTACTTC	CASSLDLAPNSYEQYF
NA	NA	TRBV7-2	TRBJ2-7	TGTGCCAGCAGACCACACAGGTCTTTGTACACCGAGCAGTACTTC	CASRPHRSLYTEQYF
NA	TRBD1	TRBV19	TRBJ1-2	TGTGCCAGTAGTATTAACAGGGGAAGTGGCTATACCTTC	CASSINRGSGYTF
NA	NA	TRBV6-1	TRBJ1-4	TGTGCCAGTCTTCTGCCAGGGTTCTACGAAAAACTGTTTTTT	CASLLPGFYEKLFF
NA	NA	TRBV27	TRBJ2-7	TGCGCCAGCAGCCCATCGACAGAACCCTACGAGCAGTACTTC	CASSPSTEPYEQYF